These 27 T cell receptor beta chains came from one sample sequenced in a study of cytotoxic CD8 clonotypes in ibrutinib-treated CLL. The table came from immunoSEQ multiplex PCR; TCRdb's copy has only in-frame clones and leaves some out. The sample lists 250,000 to 350,000 clones, 60% to 80% seen once, with approximately 5.6% in the top ten. Specimen: PBMCs, collected at disease progression, from a patient treated with ibrutinib. The receptors here all came from a human donor with chronic lymphocytic leukemia.

This clone was picked up a small number of times. J is TRBJ2-1 and V is TRBV18; 8 bases match TRBD1. The ends lost 6 bases at V and 6 bases at J; junction bases unmatched: 7. Germline loops: CDR1 KGHSH, CDR2 LQKENI. The CDR3 is 14 residues long. The CDR3 DNA reads TGTGCCAGCTCCCGGACAGGGATGAGCAATGAGCAGTTCTTC. Protein product: CASSRTGMSNEQFF.

A single count supports this clone. The CDR3 DNA sequence: TGCAGCGCGGGATTACCAACCGCGGACGCTGAAGCTTTCTTT. This translates into CSAGLPTADAEAFF. This chain uses TRBV29-1 with TRBJ1-1; no clear D gene. V lost 7 bases to trimming and J lost 6 bases, with 21 bases between them. The CDR3 length is 14 residues. Germline V CDR1 and CDR2: SQVTM, ANQGSEA. Complete variable domain (other parts from reference TRBV29-1 and TRBJ1-1): SAVISQKPSRDICQRGTSLTIQCQVDSQVTMMFWYRQQPGQSLTLIATANQGSEATYESGFVIDKFPISRPNLTFSTLTVSNMSPEDSSIYLCSAGLPTADAEAFFGQGTRLTVV.

This clone was detected only a few times. The gene calls are TRBV23-1 and TRBJ2-7; D is undetermined. TRBV23-1 is an ORF for which the function is uncertain. V dropped 4 bases and J dropped 5 bases, with 9 bases sitting between them. The CDR3 covers 12 residues. CDR3 residues: CASSPVDHEQYF. The CDR3 nucleotides are TGCGCCAGCAGTCCGGTGGACCACGAGCAGTACTTC.

This chain joins TRBV6-5 and TRBJ1-6; 8 nucleotides match TRBD1. V shed 2 bases, J shed 7 bases, and the junction held 7 bases outside the gene matches. Germline lookup yields CDR1 MNHEY and CDR2 SVGAGI. The length of the CDR3 is 16 residues. For the CDR3, the DNA is TGTGCCAGCAGTTACCGACAGGGGATCTGGAATTCACCCCTCCACTTT. Its translation: CASSYRQGIWNSPLHF.

This chain links TRBV20-1 with TRBJ2-3; unclear D gene. CDR3 length: 10 amino acids. V dropped 2 bases and J dropped 7 bases, with 4 bases sitting between them. Looked up from germline, CDR1 is DFQATT and CDR2 is SNEGSKA (reference sequence). The CDR3 here is CSARSYTQYF. The CDR3 DNA reads as TGCAGTGCTAGAAGCTATACGCAGTATTTT.

CDR3 loop: CASSQPGTPNYGYTF. The CDR3 DNA follows: TGTGCCAGCAGCCAGCCCGGGACTCCTAACTATGGCTACACCTTC. The chain links TRBV4-2 to TRBJ1-2, with a possible D match to TRBD1 (5 bases). Germline CDR1 is LGHNA and CDR2 is YNFKEQ. The germline V and J ends were trimmed by 3 bases and 0 bases, with 11 bases remaining between them. This CDR3 is built from 15 residues.

In this sample, this clone turned up once. This sequence joins TRBV4-2 and TRBJ1-1; D not resolved. Germline V gene lookup returns CDR1 LGHNA and CDR2 YNFKEQ. This CDR3 is built from 15 residues. Trimming cost V 0 bases and J 3 bases, with 11 bases left between them. The CDR3 region has the DNA TGTGCCAGCAGCCAAGATAACCGACGGTACACTGAAGCTTTCTTT. Its translation: CASSQDNRRYTEAFF.

The chain recombines TRBV7-2 with TRBJ2-5, with 8 bases aligning to TRBD2. Germline V gives CDR1 SGHTA, CDR2 FQGNSA. This CDR3 contains 15 residues. Trimming removed 5 bases from V and 7 bases from J; junction bases left unmatched: 12. CDR3 in DNA: TGTGCCAGCAGCCCCCCAGCGGGGGAGGGTGGGACCCAGTACTTC. It encodes CASSPPAGEGGTQYF.

The CDR3: CASSHTRTNEQFF. The CDR3 region has the DNA TGCGCCAGCAGCCACACTAGGACCAATGAGCAGTTCTTC. The chain couples TRBV4-3 to TRBJ2-1; tentatively, D is TRBD2 (5 bases). The CDR3 contains 13 residues. The germline CDR1 and CDR2 sequences are LGHNA and YSLEER. Trimming shortened V by 3 bases and J by 6 bases, and 9 bases separated the two germline ends.

The rearrangement uses TRBV6-1 and TRBJ1-2; D is perhaps TRBD1 (6 bases). The V end lost 4 bases, the J end lost 0 bases, and 18 bases lay between the germline ends. This CDR3 has 17 amino acids. Germline V gene lookup returns CDR1 MNHNS and CDR2 SASEGT. For the CDR3, the DNA is TGTGCCAGCAGTGCCCCTCGAGGGGCAGGGGCTAACTATGGCTACACCTTC. This sequence encodes CASSAPRGAGANYGYTF.

The CDR3 nucleotides are TGTGCCAGCAGTTCCACCCTCAGGGGGCCGGATTCACCCCTCCACTTT. Its translation is CASSSTLRGPDSPLHF. The genes are TRBV27 and TRBJ1-6; 8 bases are shared with TRBD1. The CDR3 loop spans 16 amino acids. From germline, CDR1 is MNHEY and CDR2 SMNVEV (reference sequence). V lost 4 bases, J lost 8 bases, and 10 bases stayed unmatched.

This clone was seen a handful of times. The chain couples TRBV9 to TRBJ2-5; D tentatively fits TRBD1 or TRBD2 (5 bases each). V lost 0 bases and J lost 5, with 17 bases in between. CDR1 is SGDLS and CDR2 is YYNGEE in the germline V gene. CDR3 size: 16 residues. This chain's CDR3 is CASSVERGTVGETQYF. CDR3 DNA: TGTGCCAGCAGCGTAGAACGGGGCACGGTGGGGGAGACCCAGTACTTC. The entire variable domain, with the rest obtained from reference TRBV9 and TRBJ2-5, is as follows: DSGVTQTPKHLITATGQRVTLRCSPRSGDLSVYWYQQSLDQGLQFLIQYYNGEERAKGNILERFSAQQFPDLHSELNLSSLELGDSALYFCASSVERGTVGETQYFGPGTRLLVL.

The rearrangement links TRBV11-3 to TRBJ2-5; D is perhaps TRBD1 or TRBD2 (5 bases each). The germline V gene encodes CDR1 SGHNT and CDR2 YENEEA. This CDR3 region has 13 residues. V lost 2 bases and J 5 bases, leaving 9 bases between the germline ends. The CDR3 sequence: CASSLKWGETQYF. In nucleotides, the CDR3 is TGTGCCAGCAGCTTAAAATGGGGGGAGACCCAGTACTTC.

The rearrangement uses TRBV20-1 and TRBJ2-1; no reliable D call. Trimming took off 0 bases at V and 7 bases at J, with 4 bases between the two ends. Germline CDR1 reads DFQATT; CDR2 reads SNEGSKA (reference sequence). This CDR3 has 11 amino acids. CDR3 loop: CSAREGNEQFF. DNA of the CDR3: TGCAGTGCTAGAGAAGGGAATGAGCAGTTCTTC.

V and J are TRBV7-9 and TRBJ1-2; TRBD1 is a possible D gene (6 bases). Germline V lookup: CDR1 SEHNR, CDR2 FQNEAQ (reference sequence). The CDR3 contains 15 residues. With 4 bases removed from V and 4 bases from J, the gap between germline ends came to 16 bases. This CDR3 is CASSSWLTGVYGYTF. The CDR3 coding sequence is TGTGCCAGCAGCTCCTGGCTGACAGGCGTCTATGGCTACACCTTC.

The gene calls are TRBV6-5 and TRBJ2-7, with 10 bases identical to TRBD1. This CDR3 is 15 amino acids long. Germline assignment: CDR1 MNHEY and CDR2 SVGAGI. V gave up 0 bases and J gave up 4 bases; unmatched junction bases: 3. CDR3 protein: CASSYSTGGGYEQYF. The CDR3 DNA sequence: TGTGCCAGCAGTTACTCGACAGGGGGCGGGTACGAGCAGTACTTC.

The J gene is TRBJ1-1, the V gene TRBV7-9; 7 bases fit TRBD1. The ends lost 5 bases at V and 1 base at J; junction bases unmatched: 7. Germline V gene sequence: CDR1 SEHNR, CDR2 FQNEAQ (reference sequence). The CDR3 runs 15 residues. The CDR3 nucleotides are TGTGCCAGCAGCCTCTCCAGGGGGAGGAACACTGAAGCTTTCTTT. This encodes CASSLSRGRNTEAFF. Based on the CDR3 plus reference TRBV7-9 and TRBJ1-1, the full variable domain is DTGVSQNPRHKITKRGQNVTFRCDPISEHNRLYWYRQTLGQGPEFLTYFQNEAQLEKSRLLSDRFSAERPKGSFSTLEIQRTEQGDSAMYLCASSLSRGRNTEAFFGQGTRLTVV.

The chain joins TRBV4-3 to TRBJ2-1; D unclear. Germline-derived CDR1 and CDR2 are LGHNA and YSLEER. This CDR3 spans 17 amino acids. The ends were cut back, 4 bases at V and 0 bases at J, with 16 bases in the middle. The DNA for the CDR3 is TGCGCCAGCAGCCTCAGCGCAGGTCTGGGCTCCTACAATGAGCAGTTCTTC. Translated, it gives CASSLSAGLGSYNEQFF.

This chain uses TRBV20-1 with TRBJ2-7, with D maybe TRBD2 (5 bases). The CDR3 runs 11 residues. Germline CDR1 DFQATT, CDR2 SNEGSKA (reference sequence). The V end lost 7 bases, the J end lost 0 bases, and 7 bases lay between the germline ends. The CDR3 region has the DNA TGCAGTGGAGCGGACTCCTACGAGCAGTACTTC. It encodes CSGADSYEQYF.

The chain uses TRBV5-7 and TRBJ2-7; D uncertain. TRBV5-7 is assigned to the ORF class and has an uncertain function. The CDR3 sequence is 14 residues long. V lost 4 bases and J lost 0, with 11 bases in between. The CDR3 reads CASSPGLFSYEQYF. Here the CDR3 DNA reads TGTGCCAGCAGCCCCGGTCTCTTCTCCTACGAGCAGTACTTC.

This sequence joins TRBV7-2 and TRBJ1-5; possibly TRBD1 for D (5 bases). CDR1 is SGHTA, CDR2 FQGNSA, per germline. The CDR3 has 17 amino acids. Trimming removed 0 bases from V and 1 base from J, with 13 bases in between. The CDR3 DNA sequence: TGTGCCAGCAGCTTAGCGCATATGGGGCCGAGCAATCAGCCCCAGCATTTT. Translated, it gives CASSLAHMGPSNQPQHF. Using reference TRBV7-2 and TRBJ1-5 for the parts outside the CDR3, the full variable domain is GAGVSQSPSNKVTEKGKDVELRCDPISGHTALYWYRQSLGQGLEFLIYFQGNSAPDKSGLPSDRFSAERTGGSVSTLTIQRTQQEDSAVYLCASSLAHMGPSNQPQHFGDGTRLSIL.

J is TRBJ1-2 and V is TRBV5-4; 7 nucleotides line up with TRBD1. The germline gives CDR1 SGHNT, CDR2 YYREEE (reference sequence). There are 16 residues in the CDR3. Unmatched junction bases numbered 9, after V lost 0 bases and J lost 4 bases. DNA for the CDR3: TGTGCCAGCAGCTTGGACAGGGGCGCCCGACCCTATGGCTACACCTTC. Encoded protein: CASSLDRGARPYGYTF.

This clone has just one count. The chain carries TRBV2 and TRBJ2-7, with D unresolved. The CDR3 loop spans 11 amino acids. Between the trimmed V and J ends, which lost 4 bases and 2 bases, there was a span of 3 bases. CDR1 is SNHLY, CDR2 FYNNEI, per germline. CDR3 DNA: TGTGCCAGCAGTGTGACCTACGAGCAGTACTTC. Translation gives CASSVTYEQYF.

The chain employs TRBV10-2 and TRBJ2-6; D remains ambiguous. Deletions cut 3 bases from V and 0 bases from J, with 3 bases between. The CDR3 has 14 residues. Per the germline V gene, CDR1 is WSHSY and CDR2 is SAAADI. CDR3 bases: TGCGCCAGCAGTGAATTCTCTGGGGCCAACGTCCTGACTTTC. Residues: CASSEFSGANVLTF.

Ten or more counts support this clone. DNA of the CDR3: TGCGCCAGCAGCTTGGGCAAGGACAGGGGATCCCCTTTAGAGCAGTACTTC. Translation gives CASSLGKDRGSPLEQYF. The chain recombines TRBV5-1 with TRBJ2-7, with 9 bases identical to TRBD1. The germline gives CDR1 SGHRS, CDR2 YFSETQ. Trimming removed 0 bases from V and 7 bases from J; junction bases left unmatched: 14. The CDR3 sequence is 17 residues long.

The rearrangement uses TRBV29-1 and TRBJ2-3, with TRBD2 identical over 8 bases. CDR3 length: 16 residues. The V gene's germline CDR1 is SQVTM and CDR2 ANQGSEA. After removal of 4 bases from V and 0 bases from J, the junction contained 9 bases not matched to a gene. The CDR3 DNA reads as TGCAGCGTTGCGGCTAGCGGGCGTCCTAGCACAGATACGCAGTATTTT. Translated, it gives CSVAASGRPSTDTQYF.

The genes are TRBV29-1 and TRBJ1-1; 11 bases align to TRBD1. The CDR3 contains 12 residues. The junction had 3 bases not matched to a gene; V was cut back by 7 bases and J by 5 bases. The germline V gene has CDR1 SQVTM and CDR2 ANQGSEA. The CDR3 region is CSAGTGGTEAFF. The CDR3 nucleotides are TGCAGCGCTGGGACAGGGGGTACTGAAGCTTTCTTT.